This TCR beta chain comes out of a study of CD8 T cells in ankylosing spondylitis. The study's findings and limits: Blood of patients with ankylosing spondylitis appeared to be characterized by a TCR beta motif of eight highly homologous variants. The disease-linked clones had a CD8+ phenotype and low blood frequencies.

On this clonotype itself: Its antigen is as yet unknown.

Germline assignment: CDR1 MNHNS and CDR2 SASEGT. V was cut by 6 bases and J by 0 bases, with 26 bases left in between. This CDR3 has 19 amino acids. TCRdb redid the calling of the 5' RACE reads with MiXCR, one entry per CDR3 protein. The sample consists of a few hundred thousand distinct CDR3 sequences, approximately 22% of them appearing once. The V gene is TRBV6-1, the J gene TRBJ2-5; D is unclear. The sequence came from a male donor with ankylosing spondylitis or in good health (not recorded which). The material sequenced was blood, either unsorted or a sorted T cell fraction (not recorded which). The DNA for the CDR3 is TGTGCCAGCAGCCCCCTTCTACCAGACATCGGGTGGTACCAAGAGACCCAGTACTTC. It encodes CASSPLLPDIGWYQETQYF.